What follows are 21 T cell receptor beta chains derived from one specimen sequenced in a study of control samples from healthy donors and cancer patients (TCRdb year 2020). The library was made by the immunoSEQ multiplex PCR assay. The table comes from immuneACCESS by way of TCRdb, which keeps in-frame sequences with V and J called. Part of the clones is missing from these tables; in studies checked, under half for an unresolved V gene and the rest for unknown reasons. This sample gives some 29,000 clones in total; around nine tenths of them show up just once. About 3.9% of the sample lies in the top ten. Sequencing used formalin-fixed, paraffin-embedded tissue. The origin of the receptors is a female donor with melanoma.

The chain recombines TRBV7-2 with TRBJ1-5, with D maybe TRBD1 (5 bases). Germline CDR1 reads SGHTA; CDR2 reads FQGNSA. The CDR3 sequence is 13 residues long. Trimming took 1 base from V and 5 from J, leaving 6 bases between them. The CDR3 sequence: CASSLEGYQPQHF. CDR3 nucleotide sequence: TGTGCCAGCAGCTTAGAGGGGTATCAGCCCCAGCATTTT.

This clone was detected only a few times. The chain combines TRBV6-5 with TRBJ2-7; D perhaps matches TRBD1 (6 bases). With 4 bases removed from V and 7 bases from J, the gap between germline ends came to 17 bases. Germline loops: CDR1 MNHEY, CDR2 SVGAGI. CDR3 length: 14 residues. The CDR3 spells CASSLGQSLGEQYF. The CDR3, as DNA: TGTGCCAGCAGTTTAGGACAGTCCCTTGGGGAGCAGTACTTC.

DNA for the CDR3: TGTGCCAGTAGGAGGGGACCTCCCTCTGGAAACACCATATATTTT. It encodes CASRRGPPSGNTIYF. The chain employs TRBV19 and TRBJ1-3; D is perhaps TRBD1 (5 bases). Trimming took off 6 bases at V and 0 bases at J, with 12 bases between the two ends. Per the germline V gene, CDR1 is LNHDA and CDR2 is SQIVND (reference sequence). The CDR3 contains 15 residues.

V gene TRBV5-4 combines with J gene TRBJ1-3, with D uncertain. The V end was cut by 0 bases, the J end by 1 base, with 8 bases between. In germline, CDR1 is SGHNT, CDR2 YYREEE (reference sequence). This CDR3 spans 15 amino acids. The CDR3 sequence: CASSLDSGSGNTIYF. In DNA form, the CDR3 reads TGTGCCAGCAGCTTGGACTCCGGGTCTGGAAACACCATATATTTT.

The V call is TRBV4-3, the J call TRBJ2-1; weak D call: TRBD1 (7 bases). The CDR3 is 16 amino acids. The germline CDR1 and CDR2 sequences are LGHNA and YSLEER. V lost 1 base and J 4 bases, leaving 14 bases between the germline ends. The CDR3 nucleotides read TGCGCCAGCAGCCAAGTTTTCCAGGGGGGTTACAATGAGCAGTTCTTC. It is translated as CASSQVFQGGYNEQFF.

This rearrangement joins TRBV19 to TRBJ1-2, with D maybe TRBD1 (5 bases). The V gene's germline CDR1 is LNHDA and CDR2 SQIVND (reference sequence). Trimming removed 3 bases at V and 4 bases at J, with 12 bases between. This CDR3 is 14 amino acids long. CDR3 in DNA: TGTGCCAGTAGTATTGTGACAGCACCCTATGGCTACACCTTC. Protein sequence: CASSIVTAPYGYTF. The variable domain in full, with the rest retrieved from reference TRBV19 and TRBJ1-2, is DGGITQSPKYLFRKEGQNVTLSCEQNLNHDAMYWYRQDPGQGLRLIYYSQIVNDFQKGDIAEGYSVSREKKESFPLTVTSAQKNPTAFYLCASSIVTAPYGYTFGSGTRLTVV.

CDR3 residues: CASSPAGPTYEQYF. Written as DNA, the CDR3 is TGTGCCAGCTCACCCGCAGGGCCTACCTACGAGCAGTACTTC. V and J are TRBV18 and TRBJ2-7, with D possibly matching TRBD1 (5 bases). The CDR3 runs 14 residues. The V gene lost 3 bases and the J gene lost 2 bases, with 11 bases spanning the gap. CDR1 is KGHSH and CDR2 is LQKENI in the germline V gene.

CDR3 DNA: TGTGCCAGCAGCTTCACGGTTATGAACTATGGCTACACCTTC. Protein product: CASSFTVMNYGYTF. This chain connects TRBV7-2 to TRBJ1-2, with D hard to call. This CDR3 has 14 amino acids. The V end lost 3 bases, the J end lost 2 bases, and 10 bases lay between the germline ends. Germline loops: CDR1 SGHTA, CDR2 FQGNSA.

V gene TRBV2 combines with J gene TRBJ1-2; a weak D match, TRBD1 (5 bases). Trimming removed 1 base at V and 5 bases at J, with 14 bases between. Germline-derived CDR1 and CDR2 are SNHLY and FYNNEI. The CDR3 loop spans 15 amino acids. The CDR3 DNA sequence: TGTGCCAGCAGTGAAGGCCTGATTGGGGGGTATGGCTACACCTTC. Its translation: CASSEGLIGGYGYTF.

This rearrangement joins TRBV5-4 to TRBJ1-1; D remains unclear. In germline, CDR1 is SGHNT, CDR2 YYREEE (reference sequence). This CDR3 is built from 12 residues. The ends were cut back, 6 bases at V and 1 base at J, with 7 bases in the middle. Here the CDR3 reads CASKDGNTEAFF. As DNA, the CDR3 is TGTGCCAGCAAGGACGGGAACACTGAAGCTTTCTTT.

This chain uses TRBV4-2 with TRBJ2-1; 12 nucleotides line up with TRBD2. Germline V gives CDR1 LGHNA, CDR2 YNFKEQ. The CDR3 is 16 amino acids. Trimming at V came to 3 bases and at J to 9 bases, leaving 9 bases not matched to a gene. This CDR3 is CASSQGGLAGTPEQFF. The CDR3 nucleotides are TGTGCCAGCAGCCAGGGAGGACTAGCGGGAACTCCTGAGCAGTTCTTC.

This chain connects TRBV4-1 to TRBJ2-1; D may be TRBD2 (5 bases). V was pared by 5 bases and J by 0 bases, with 11 bases between. The germline V gene has CDR1 MGHRA and CDR2 YSYEKL. The CDR3 runs to 15 residues. The CDR3 bases are TGCGCCAGCAGCGTAGGACTGAGCTCCTACAATGAGCAGTTCTTC. This translates into CASSVGLSSYNEQFF.

The V gene is TRBV12-3 or TRBV12-4, the J gene TRBJ1-6; D is undetermined. This CDR3 has 12 residues. V was trimmed by 4 bases and J by 9 bases, leaving 7 bases between them. The CDR3 nucleotides are TGTGCCAGCAGTTCGATGAGTTCACCCCTCCACTTT. This sequence encodes CASSSMSSPLHF.

This chain uses TRBV5-1 with TRBJ2-6; tentatively, D is TRBD2 (7 bases). V was cut by 3 bases and J by 4 bases, with 20 bases left in between. The CDR3 has 18 amino acids. In germline, CDR1 is SGHRS, CDR2 YFSETQ. CDR3 sequence reads: CASSSWGPGGEGANVLTF. The CDR3 nucleotides read TGCGCCAGCAGCTCGTGGGGACCGGGGGGCGAAGGGGCCAACGTCCTGACTTTC.

J is TRBJ1-2 and V is TRBV19; D not certain. This CDR3 is 13 amino acids long. CDR1 LNHDA and CDR2 SQIVND come from the germline V gene (reference sequence). Trimming stripped 3 bases from V and 3 bases from J, with 8 bases between. The CDR3 loop is CASSMRGDYGYTF. The CDR3, as DNA: TGTGCCAGTAGTATGCGGGGTGACTATGGCTACACCTTC.

The chain recombines TRBV29-1 with TRBJ1-2, with 8 nucleotides matching TRBD1. The germline gives CDR1 SQVTM, CDR2 ANQGSEA. The CDR3 length is 11 residues. V lost 8 bases to trimming and J lost 6 bases; unmatched junction nucleotides: 5. The CDR3 sequence is CSHSTGDGYTF. CDR3 nucleotides: TGCAGCCACTCGACAGGGGATGGCTACACCTTC.

The J gene is TRBJ1-5, the V gene TRBV4-1; a weak D match, TRBD1 (5 bases). The CDR3 runs 15 residues. The V end lost 1 base, the J end lost 3 bases, and 10 bases lay between the germline ends. Looked up from germline, CDR1 is MGHRA and CDR2 is YSYEKL. CDR3 region: CASSQVTAINQPQHF. The CDR3 DNA reads TGCGCCAGCAGCCAAGTGACAGCTATCAATCAGCCCCAGCATTTT.

DNA for the CDR3: TGTGCCAGCAGTCCCGTCGGGAGTAGGGGCGGGAGCAATCAGCCCCAGCATTTT. The encoded protein is CASSPVGSRGGSNQPQHF. The chain uses TRBV27 and TRBJ1-5; tentative D call: TRBD1 (5 bases). Germline V gene lookup returns CDR1 MNHEY and CDR2 SMNVEV (reference sequence). Between the trimmed V and J ends, which lost 5 bases and 1 base, there was a span of 21 bases. The CDR3 totals 18 residues.

V is TRBV5-1 and J is TRBJ1-1; D gene ambiguous. The CDR3 extends over 16 amino acids. The V gene's germline CDR1 is SGHRS and CDR2 YFSETQ. Trimming shortened V by 0 bases and J by 5 bases, and 17 bases separated the two germline ends. DNA of the CDR3: TGCGCCAGCAGCTTGGCCAACGTGGGGATGAGAACTGAAGCTTTCTTT. It encodes CASSLANVGMRTEAFF.

J is TRBJ2-2 and V is TRBV6-5; D perhaps matches TRBD1 (6 bases). The germline V and J ends were trimmed by 2 bases and 4 bases, with 14 bases remaining between them. Germline V gives CDR1 MNHEY, CDR2 SVGAGI. The CDR3 runs 16 residues. The CDR3: CASSYTGQGITGELFF. In DNA form, the CDR3 reads TGTGCCAGCAGTTACACGGGCCAGGGGATCACCGGGGAGCTGTTTTTT.

The chain is built from TRBV7-2 and TRBJ1-2, with unresolved D. The CDR3 sequence is 13 residues long. V lost 7 bases and J 4 bases, leaving 13 bases between the germline ends. CDR1 and CDR2 from the germline V gene are SGHTA and FQGNSA. For the CDR3, the DNA is TGTGCCAGCAAAGTAGGCGGCGGCTATGGCTACACCTTC. Translation: CASKVGGGYGYTF.